Below are 9 T cell receptor beta chains sequenced from a single sample in a study of blood T cell repertoires in COVID-19. TCRdb's copy holds only in-frame clones and misses some; the assay was immunoSEQ multiplex PCR. The sample holds about 90,000 clones, 91% seen once. The specimen sequenced was peripheral blood. These receptors were taken from a human donor with active COVID-19. The donor label of this sample is uncertain.

The chain joins TRBV6-5 to TRBJ2-7; 8 bases are a match to TRBD1. Germline loops: CDR1 MNHEY, CDR2 SVGAGI. The CDR3 length is 14 residues. V shed 4 bases, J shed 2 bases, and the junction held 4 bases outside the gene matches. In DNA, the CDR3 is TGTGCCAGCAGTTTAAGGACAGGGACCTACGAGCAGTACTTC. Residues: CASSLRTGTYEQYF.

The chain has TRBV6-5 and TRBJ1-6, with D maybe TRBD1 (6 bases). V lost 6 bases, J lost 4 bases, and 13 bases lay in between. The germline CDR1 and CDR2 sequences are MNHEY and SVGAGI. CDR3 length: 15 amino acids. CDR3 in amino acids: CASSLGQLYNSPLHF. The CDR3 nucleotides read TGTGCCAGCAGCCTCGGACAGTTATATAATTCACCCCTCCACTTT.

This chain connects TRBV11-2 to TRBJ2-3; TRBD2 agrees at 11 bases. CDR1 is SGHAT and CDR2 is FQNNGV in the germline V gene. This CDR3 has 15 residues. V was pared by 4 bases and J by 6 bases, with 6 bases of the junction left unmatched. This CDR3 reads CASSWLAGGRDTQYF. The CDR3 nucleotides read TGTGCCAGCAGCTGGTTAGCGGGGGGGCGTGATACGCAGTATTTT.

The chain combines TRBV6-4 with TRBJ1-4, with 9 nucleotides matching TRBD1. V was clipped by 0 bases and J by 5 bases; unmatched bases: 4. Germline V gene lookup returns CDR1 MRHNA and CDR2 SNTAGT. The CDR3 spans 16 residues. CDR3 sequence reads: CASSDSRDRENEKLFF. In DNA form, the CDR3 reads TGTGCCAGCAGTGACTCGCGGGACAGGGAGAATGAAAAACTGTTTTTT.

This clone was observed a single time. The gene calls are TRBV2 and TRBJ1-3; D gene ambiguous. Trimming took 1 base from V and 0 from J, leaving 4 bases between them. The CDR3 spans 14 residues. Germline V gives CDR1 SNHLY, CDR2 FYNNEI. The CDR3 DNA sequence: TGTGCCAGCAGTGAAGTGGCCTCTGGAAACACCATATATTTT. This encodes CASSEVASGNTIYF.

J is TRBJ1-1 and V is TRBV19; D is ambiguous. V shed 8 bases and J shed 3 bases, with 7 bases lying between them. Germline V gene lookup returns CDR1 LNHDA and CDR2 SQIVND (reference sequence). This CDR3 spans 11 amino acids. The CDR3 DNA is TGTGCCAGTCAGTCGTACACTGAAGCTTTCTTT. Translating gives CASQSYTEAFF. Complete variable domain (other parts from reference TRBV19 and TRBJ1-1): DGGITQSPKYLFRKEGQNVTLSCEQNLNHDAMYWYRQDPGQGLRLIYYSQIVNDFQKGDIAEGYSVSREKKESFPLTVTSAQKNPTAFYLCASQSYTEAFFGQGTRLTVV.

V and J are TRBV6-1 and TRBJ2-7; D perhaps matches TRBD1 (6 bases). Germline values: CDR1 MNHNS, CDR2 SASEGT. Trimming pared 4 bases from V and 3 bases from J, leaving 22 bases between. This CDR3 has 17 amino acids. DNA of the CDR3: TGTGCCAGCAGTGGTTCCTTAGGACAGACATTTATCTACGAGCAGTACTTC. This translates into CASSGSLGQTFIYEQYF.

The chain combines TRBV11-2 with TRBJ2-6; 7 bases fit TRBD1. Germline values: CDR1 SGHAT, CDR2 FQNNGV. V was clipped by 5 bases and J by 0 bases; unmatched bases: 7. The CDR3 length is 17 residues. CDR3 bases: TGTGCCAGCAGCGGCTGGGACAGAAGCTCTGGGGCCAACGTCCTGACTTTC. It translates to CASSGWDRSSGANVLTF.

The chain links TRBV2 to TRBJ1-2, with D possibly matching TRBD1 (5 bases). Germline V CDR1 and CDR2: SNHLY, FYNNEI. Trimming removed 5 bases at V and 1 base at J, with 20 bases between. The length of the CDR3 is 17 residues. The CDR3 DNA reads TGTGCCAGCAGTCCTTTAGCGGCGGGACTGGATAACTATGGCTACACCTTC. Protein: CASSPLAAGLDNYGYTF.